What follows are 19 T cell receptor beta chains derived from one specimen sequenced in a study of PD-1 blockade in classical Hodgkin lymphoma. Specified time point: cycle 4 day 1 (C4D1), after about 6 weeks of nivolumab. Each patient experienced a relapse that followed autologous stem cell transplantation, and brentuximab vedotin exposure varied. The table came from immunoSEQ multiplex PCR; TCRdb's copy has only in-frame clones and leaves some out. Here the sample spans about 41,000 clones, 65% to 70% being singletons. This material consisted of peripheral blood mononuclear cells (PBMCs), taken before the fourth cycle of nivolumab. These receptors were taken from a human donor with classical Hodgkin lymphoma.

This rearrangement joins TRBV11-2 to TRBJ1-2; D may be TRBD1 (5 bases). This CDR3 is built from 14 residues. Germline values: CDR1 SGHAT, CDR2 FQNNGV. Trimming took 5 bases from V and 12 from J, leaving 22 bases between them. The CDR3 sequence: CASSPRRDASEDTF. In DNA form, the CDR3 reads TGTGCCAGCAGCCCACGGCGGGACGCCTCGGAGGACACCTTC.

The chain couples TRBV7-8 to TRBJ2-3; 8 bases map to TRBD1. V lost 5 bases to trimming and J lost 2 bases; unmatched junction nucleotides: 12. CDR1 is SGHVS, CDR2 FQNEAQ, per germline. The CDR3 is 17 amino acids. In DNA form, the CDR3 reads TGTGCCAGCAGCCCGGAGACAGGGGAGATCTTCACAGATACGCAGTATTTT. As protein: CASSPETGEIFTDTQYF.

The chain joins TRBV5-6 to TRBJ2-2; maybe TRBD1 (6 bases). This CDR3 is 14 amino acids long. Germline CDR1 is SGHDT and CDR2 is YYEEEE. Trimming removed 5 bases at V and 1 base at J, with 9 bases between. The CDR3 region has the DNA TGTGCCAGCAGTCGGACAGTGAACACCGGGGAGCTGTTTTTT. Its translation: CASSRTVNTGELFF.

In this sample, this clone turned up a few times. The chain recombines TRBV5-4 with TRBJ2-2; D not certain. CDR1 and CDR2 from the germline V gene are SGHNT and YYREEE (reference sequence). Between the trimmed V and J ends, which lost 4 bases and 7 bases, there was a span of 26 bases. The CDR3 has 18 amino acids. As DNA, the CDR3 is TGTGCCAGCAGCGTTGACATGCCCCAACTCTCCCTGGACGGGGAGCTGTTTTTT. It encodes CASSVDMPQLSLDGELFF.

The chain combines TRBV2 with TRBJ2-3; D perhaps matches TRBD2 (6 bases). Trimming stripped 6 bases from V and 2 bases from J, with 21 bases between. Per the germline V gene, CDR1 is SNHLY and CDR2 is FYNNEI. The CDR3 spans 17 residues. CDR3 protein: CASRHSAWSGVTDTQYF. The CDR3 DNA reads TGTGCCAGCAGACACTCCGCCTGGTCGGGGGTCACAGATACGCAGTATTTT.

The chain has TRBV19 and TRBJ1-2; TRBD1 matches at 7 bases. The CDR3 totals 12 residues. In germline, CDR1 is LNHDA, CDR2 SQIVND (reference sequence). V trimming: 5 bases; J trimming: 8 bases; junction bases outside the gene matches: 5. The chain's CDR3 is CASSFRQGGYTF. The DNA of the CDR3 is TGTGCCAGTAGTTTCCGACAGGGAGGCTACACCTTC.

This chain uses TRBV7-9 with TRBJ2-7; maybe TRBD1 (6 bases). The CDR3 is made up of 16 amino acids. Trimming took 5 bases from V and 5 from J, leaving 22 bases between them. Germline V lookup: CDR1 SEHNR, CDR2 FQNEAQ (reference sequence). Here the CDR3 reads CASSAYPEDSGDEQYF. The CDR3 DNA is TGTGCCAGCAGCGCATACCCAGAGGATTCAGGGGACGAGCAGTACTTC.

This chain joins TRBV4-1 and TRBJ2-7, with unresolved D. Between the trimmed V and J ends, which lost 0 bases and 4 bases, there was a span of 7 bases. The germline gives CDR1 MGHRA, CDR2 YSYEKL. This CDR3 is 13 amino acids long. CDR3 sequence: CASSQDQAYEQYF. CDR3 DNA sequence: TGCGCCAGCAGCCAAGATCAGGCATACGAGCAGTACTTC.

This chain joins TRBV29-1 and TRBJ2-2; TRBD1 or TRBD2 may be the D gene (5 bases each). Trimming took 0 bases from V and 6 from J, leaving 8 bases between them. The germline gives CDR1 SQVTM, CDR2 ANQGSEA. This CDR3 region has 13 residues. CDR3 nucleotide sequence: TGCAGCGTTGAAGAGGGGGTTCCCGGGGAGCTGTTTTTT. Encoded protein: CSVEEGVPGELFF.

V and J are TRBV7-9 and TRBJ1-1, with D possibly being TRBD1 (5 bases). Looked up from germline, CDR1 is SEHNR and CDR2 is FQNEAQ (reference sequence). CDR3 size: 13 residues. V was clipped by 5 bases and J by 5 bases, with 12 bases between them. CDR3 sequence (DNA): TGTGCCAGCAGCGGGAGGGAGGGGACTGAAGCTTTCTTT. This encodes CASSGREGTEAFF.

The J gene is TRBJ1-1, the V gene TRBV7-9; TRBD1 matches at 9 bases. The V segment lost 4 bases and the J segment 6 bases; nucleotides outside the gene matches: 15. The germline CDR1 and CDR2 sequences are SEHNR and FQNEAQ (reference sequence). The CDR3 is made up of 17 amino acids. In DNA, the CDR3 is TGTGCCAGCAGCTCAGGGGACAGGGAGCCCCTGGGCCCTGAAGCTTTCTTT. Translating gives CASSSGDREPLGPEAFF.

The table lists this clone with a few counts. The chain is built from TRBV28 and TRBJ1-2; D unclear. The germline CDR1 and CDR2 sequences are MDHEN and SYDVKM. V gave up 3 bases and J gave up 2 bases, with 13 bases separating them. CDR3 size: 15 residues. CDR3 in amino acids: CASSFSWAVNYGYTF. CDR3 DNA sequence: TGTGCCAGCAGTTTCTCTTGGGCAGTCAACTATGGCTACACCTTC.

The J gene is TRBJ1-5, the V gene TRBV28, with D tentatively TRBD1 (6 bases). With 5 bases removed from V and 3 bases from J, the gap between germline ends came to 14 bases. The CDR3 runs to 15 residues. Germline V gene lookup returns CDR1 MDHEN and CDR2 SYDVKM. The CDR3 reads CASSHLRGLNQPQHF. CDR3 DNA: TGTGCCAGCAGTCACCTCAGGGGACTCAATCAGCCCCAGCATTTT. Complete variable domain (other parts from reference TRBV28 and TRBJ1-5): DVKVTQSSRYLVKRTGEKVFLECVQDMDHENMFWYRQDPGLGLRLIYFSYDVKMKEKGDIPEGYSVSREKKERFSLILESASTNQTSMYLCASSHLRGLNQPQHFGDGTRLSIL.

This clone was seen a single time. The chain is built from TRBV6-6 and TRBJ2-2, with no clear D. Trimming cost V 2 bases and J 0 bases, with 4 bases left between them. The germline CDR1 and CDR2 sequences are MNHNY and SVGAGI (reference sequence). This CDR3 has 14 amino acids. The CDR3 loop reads CASSYDPNTGELFF. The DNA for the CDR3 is TGTGCCAGCAGTTACGACCCGAACACCGGGGAGCTGTTTTTT.

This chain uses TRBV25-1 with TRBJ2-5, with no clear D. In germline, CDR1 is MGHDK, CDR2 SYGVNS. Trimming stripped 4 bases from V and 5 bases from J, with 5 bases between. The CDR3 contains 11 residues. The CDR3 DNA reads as TGTGCCAGCAGTGGGTTCGAGACCCAGTACTTC. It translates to CASSGFETQYF.

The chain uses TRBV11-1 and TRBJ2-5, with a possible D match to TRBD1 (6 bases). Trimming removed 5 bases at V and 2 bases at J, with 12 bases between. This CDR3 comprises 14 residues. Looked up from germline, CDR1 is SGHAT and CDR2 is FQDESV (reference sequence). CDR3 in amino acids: CASSQADRQETQYF. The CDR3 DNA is TGTGCCAGCAGCCAAGCGGACAGACAAGAGACCCAGTACTTC.

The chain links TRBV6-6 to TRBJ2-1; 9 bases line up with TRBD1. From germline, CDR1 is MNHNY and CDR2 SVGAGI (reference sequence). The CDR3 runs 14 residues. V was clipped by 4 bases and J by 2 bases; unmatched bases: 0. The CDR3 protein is CASSWTGAYNEQFF. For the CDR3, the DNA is TGTGCCAGCAGTTGGACAGGGGCCTACAATGAGCAGTTCTTC.

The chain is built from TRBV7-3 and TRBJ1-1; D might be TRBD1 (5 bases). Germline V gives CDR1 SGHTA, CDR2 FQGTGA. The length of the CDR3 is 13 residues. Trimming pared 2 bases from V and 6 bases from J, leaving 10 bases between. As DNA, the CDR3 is TGTGCCAGCAGCTTAGGCAGGGACCCTGAAGCTTTCTTT. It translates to CASSLGRDPEAFF.

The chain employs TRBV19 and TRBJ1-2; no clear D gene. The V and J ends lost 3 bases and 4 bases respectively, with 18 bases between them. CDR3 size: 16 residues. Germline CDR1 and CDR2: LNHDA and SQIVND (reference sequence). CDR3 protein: CASSIQLGPLGYGYTF. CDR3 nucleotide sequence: TGTGCCAGTAGTATCCAACTCGGGCCACTAGGCTATGGCTACACCTTC.